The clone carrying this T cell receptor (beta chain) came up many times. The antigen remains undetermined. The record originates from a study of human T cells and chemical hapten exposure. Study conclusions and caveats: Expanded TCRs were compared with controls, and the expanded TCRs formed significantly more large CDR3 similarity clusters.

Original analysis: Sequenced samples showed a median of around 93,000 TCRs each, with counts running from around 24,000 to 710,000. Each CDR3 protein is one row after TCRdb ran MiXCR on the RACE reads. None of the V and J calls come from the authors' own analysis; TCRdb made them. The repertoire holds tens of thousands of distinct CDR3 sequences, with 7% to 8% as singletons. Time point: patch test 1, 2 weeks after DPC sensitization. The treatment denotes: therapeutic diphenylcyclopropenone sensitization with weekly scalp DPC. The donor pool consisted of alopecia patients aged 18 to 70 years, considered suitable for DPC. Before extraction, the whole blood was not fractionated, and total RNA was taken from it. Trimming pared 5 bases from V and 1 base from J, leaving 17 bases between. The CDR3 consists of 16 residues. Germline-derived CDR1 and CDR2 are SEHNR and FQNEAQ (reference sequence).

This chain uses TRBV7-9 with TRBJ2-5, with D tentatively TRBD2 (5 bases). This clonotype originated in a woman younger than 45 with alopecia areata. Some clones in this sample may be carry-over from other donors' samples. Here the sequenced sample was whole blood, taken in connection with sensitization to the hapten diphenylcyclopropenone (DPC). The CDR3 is CASSPRGVGFQETQYF. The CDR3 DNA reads TGTGCCAGCAGCCCCCGGGGAGTTGGGTTCCAAGAGACCCAGTACTTC.